This T cell receptor beta chain was captured in a study of OX40 agonist ivuxolimab in advanced cancers. Assay: immunoSEQ multiplex PCR; the TCRdb copy retains only in-frame clones and omits some. The top ten hold roughly 0.3% of the sample, which has some 100,000 clones, 90% seen once. Germline CDR1 SGHAT, CDR2 FQNNGV. V dropped 5 bases and J dropped 1; count of bases not matched to a gene: 3. CDR3 length: 15 residues. The chain is built from TRBV11-2 and TRBJ2-2; the match to TRBD2 covers 8 bases. The clonotype was recovered from an adult with an advanced solid tumor such as melanoma, head and neck, liver or kidney cancer. Sequencing used CD4+ or CD8+ T cells sorted from blood, obtained in a trial of the OX40 agonist ivuxolimab. CDR3 sequence reads: CASSGTSGNTGELFF. The CDR3 DNA follows: TGTGCCAGCAGCGGCACTAGCGGGAACACCGGGGAGCTGTTTTTT.